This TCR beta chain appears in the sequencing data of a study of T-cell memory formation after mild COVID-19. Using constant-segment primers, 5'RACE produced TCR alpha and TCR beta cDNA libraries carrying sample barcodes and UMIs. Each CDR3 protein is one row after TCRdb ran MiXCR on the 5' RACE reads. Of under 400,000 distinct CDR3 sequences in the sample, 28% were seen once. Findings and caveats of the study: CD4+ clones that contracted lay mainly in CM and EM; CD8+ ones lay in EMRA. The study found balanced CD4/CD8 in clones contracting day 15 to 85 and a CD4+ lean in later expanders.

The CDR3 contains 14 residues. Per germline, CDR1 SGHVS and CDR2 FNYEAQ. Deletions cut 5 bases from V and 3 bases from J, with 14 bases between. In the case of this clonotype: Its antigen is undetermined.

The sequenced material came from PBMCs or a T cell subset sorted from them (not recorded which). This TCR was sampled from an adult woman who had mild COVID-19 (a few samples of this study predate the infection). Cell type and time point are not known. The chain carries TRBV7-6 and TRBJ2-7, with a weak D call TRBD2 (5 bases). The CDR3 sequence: CASSEHPGIYEQYF. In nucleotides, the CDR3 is TGTGCCAGCAGCGAGCACCCGGGGATCTACGAGCAGTACTTC.